One sample yielded the 11 T cell receptor beta chains listed below, sequenced in a study of blood T cell repertoires in COVID-19. Profiling relied on immunoSEQ multiplex PCR, and the TCRdb table lists in-frame clones only, not all of them. Of hundreds of thousands of clones in the sample, roughly 90% are singletons; the top ten hold approximately 0.8%. The sequenced material came from peripheral blood. The source is a woman between 25 and 40 years old with acute or convalescent COVID-19.

This clone appeared once. This chain joins TRBV5-1 and TRBJ2-5; D gene ambiguous. Trimming took 4 bases from V and 2 from J, leaving 6 bases between them. This CDR3 is built from 12 residues. CDR1 SGHRS and CDR2 YFSETQ come from the germline V gene. The CDR3 bases are TGCGCCAGCAGCCCGAGACAAGAGACCCAGTACTTC. This gives the protein CASSPRQETQYF.

In its sample, this clone was seen once. The rearrangement joins TRBV10-3 to TRBJ2-3, with 13 bases matching TRBD2. The V segment lost 2 bases and the J segment 6 bases; nucleotides outside the gene matches: 14. Germline V gene sequence: CDR1 ENHRY, CDR2 SYGVKD. The CDR3 runs to 19 residues. CDR3 sequence (DNA): TGTGCCATCAGTGAGCCGAGGCAACGGGGACTAGCGGGAATGGATACGCAGTATTTT. Translated, it gives CAISEPRQRGLAGMDTQYF.

This chain uses TRBV11-3 with TRBJ2-2; 8 bases line up with TRBD2. Germline assignment: CDR1 SGHNT and CDR2 YENEEA. With 0 bases clipped from V and 4 bases from J, the junction kept 22 bases outside the gene matches. CDR3 size: 22 residues. This CDR3 is CASSLEVGGALVAGEPTGELFF. CDR3 in DNA: TGTGCCAGCAGCTTAGAAGTCGGGGGGGCGCTGGTGGCGGGAGAACCCACCGGGGAGCTGTTTTTT.

V and J are TRBV9 and TRBJ2-1, with 7 bases identical to TRBD2. There are 17 residues in the CDR3. Germline loops: CDR1 SGDLS, CDR2 YYNGEE. V dropped 3 bases and J dropped 0; count of bases not matched to a gene: 9. In DNA form, the CDR3 reads TGTGCCAGCAGCGAGGGAGCGGGAACAAGCTCCTACAATGAGCAGTTCTTC. Residues: CASSEGAGTSSYNEQFF.

This clone is a singleton in its sample. The rearrangement joins TRBV6-2 or TRBV6-3 to TRBJ2-7, with 13 bases identical to TRBD2. This CDR3 spans 17 amino acids. V lost 3 bases, J lost 3 bases, and 8 bases stayed unmatched. Germline CDR1 and CDR2: MNHEY and SVGEGT. CDR3 coding DNA: TGTGCCAGCAGTTATAATAGGCGGACTAGCGGGAGCTACGAGCAGTACTTC. This gives the protein CASSYNRRTSGSYEQYF.

The chain couples TRBV30 to TRBJ2-7; 8 bases are shared with TRBD2. Germline V gene data show CDR1 as GTSNPN and CDR2 as SVGIG (reference sequence). The CDR3 extends over 11 amino acids. Losses at the gene ends were 3 bases for V and 6 bases for J; bases not matched to a gene: 1. The CDR3 DNA sequence: TGTGCCTGGAGCCGGGGGGGCGAGCAGTACTTC. It encodes CAWSRGGEQYF.

The rearrangement uses TRBV20-1 and TRBJ1-5; possible D gene TRBD1, 6 bases. This CDR3 comprises 14 residues. The germline V gene has CDR1 DFQATT and CDR2 SNEGSKA (reference sequence). V dropped 3 bases and J dropped 0 bases, with 9 bases sitting between them. CDR3 coding DNA: TGCAGTGCTAGTTCAGGGGATAGCAATCAGCCCCAGCATTTT. Amino acid sequence: CSASSGDSNQPQHF.

This rearrangement joins TRBV19 to TRBJ2-7; 7 bases fit TRBD1. Germline V gives CDR1 LNHDA, CDR2 SQIVND (reference sequence). CDR3 length equals 12 residues. The ends lost 10 bases at V and 5 bases at J; junction bases unmatched: 8. In DNA form, the CDR3 reads TGTGCCACCAGGGGGACGTTGGACGAGCAGTACTTC. This gives the protein CATRGTLDEQYF.

This clone has more than one count but fewer than ten. This sequence joins TRBV7-9 and TRBJ2-7, with D perhaps TRBD1 (5 bases). V lost 5 bases, J lost 3 bases, and 17 bases lay in between. This CDR3 is built from 15 residues. CDR1 SEHNR and CDR2 FQNEAQ come from the germline V gene (reference sequence). CDR3 DNA sequence: TGTGCCAGCAGCACGAATCGACAGACCCTCTACGAGCAGTACTTC. This codes for CASSTNRQTLYEQYF.

This CDR3 reads CASRRAVYNEQFF. The CDR3 nucleotides read TGTGCCAGCCGACGAGCGGTCTACAATGAGCAGTTCTTC. The V gene is TRBV6-5, the J gene TRBJ2-1; possible D gene TRBD2, 5 bases. This CDR3 is built from 13 residues. The germline V gene encodes CDR1 MNHEY and CDR2 SVGAGI. The V end lost 8 bases, the J end lost 3 bases, and 11 bases lay between the germline ends.

This chain joins TRBV5-6 and TRBJ2-5, with TRBD2 as a possible D gene (6 bases). The CDR3 runs 14 residues. Germline loops: CDR1 SGHDT, CDR2 YYEEEE. Deletions cut 6 bases from V and 4 bases from J, with 16 bases between. CDR3 nucleotide sequence: TGTGCCAGCACCTTAGGAGGGCCCGTAGAGACCCAGTACTTC. Translation gives CASTLGGPVETQYF.